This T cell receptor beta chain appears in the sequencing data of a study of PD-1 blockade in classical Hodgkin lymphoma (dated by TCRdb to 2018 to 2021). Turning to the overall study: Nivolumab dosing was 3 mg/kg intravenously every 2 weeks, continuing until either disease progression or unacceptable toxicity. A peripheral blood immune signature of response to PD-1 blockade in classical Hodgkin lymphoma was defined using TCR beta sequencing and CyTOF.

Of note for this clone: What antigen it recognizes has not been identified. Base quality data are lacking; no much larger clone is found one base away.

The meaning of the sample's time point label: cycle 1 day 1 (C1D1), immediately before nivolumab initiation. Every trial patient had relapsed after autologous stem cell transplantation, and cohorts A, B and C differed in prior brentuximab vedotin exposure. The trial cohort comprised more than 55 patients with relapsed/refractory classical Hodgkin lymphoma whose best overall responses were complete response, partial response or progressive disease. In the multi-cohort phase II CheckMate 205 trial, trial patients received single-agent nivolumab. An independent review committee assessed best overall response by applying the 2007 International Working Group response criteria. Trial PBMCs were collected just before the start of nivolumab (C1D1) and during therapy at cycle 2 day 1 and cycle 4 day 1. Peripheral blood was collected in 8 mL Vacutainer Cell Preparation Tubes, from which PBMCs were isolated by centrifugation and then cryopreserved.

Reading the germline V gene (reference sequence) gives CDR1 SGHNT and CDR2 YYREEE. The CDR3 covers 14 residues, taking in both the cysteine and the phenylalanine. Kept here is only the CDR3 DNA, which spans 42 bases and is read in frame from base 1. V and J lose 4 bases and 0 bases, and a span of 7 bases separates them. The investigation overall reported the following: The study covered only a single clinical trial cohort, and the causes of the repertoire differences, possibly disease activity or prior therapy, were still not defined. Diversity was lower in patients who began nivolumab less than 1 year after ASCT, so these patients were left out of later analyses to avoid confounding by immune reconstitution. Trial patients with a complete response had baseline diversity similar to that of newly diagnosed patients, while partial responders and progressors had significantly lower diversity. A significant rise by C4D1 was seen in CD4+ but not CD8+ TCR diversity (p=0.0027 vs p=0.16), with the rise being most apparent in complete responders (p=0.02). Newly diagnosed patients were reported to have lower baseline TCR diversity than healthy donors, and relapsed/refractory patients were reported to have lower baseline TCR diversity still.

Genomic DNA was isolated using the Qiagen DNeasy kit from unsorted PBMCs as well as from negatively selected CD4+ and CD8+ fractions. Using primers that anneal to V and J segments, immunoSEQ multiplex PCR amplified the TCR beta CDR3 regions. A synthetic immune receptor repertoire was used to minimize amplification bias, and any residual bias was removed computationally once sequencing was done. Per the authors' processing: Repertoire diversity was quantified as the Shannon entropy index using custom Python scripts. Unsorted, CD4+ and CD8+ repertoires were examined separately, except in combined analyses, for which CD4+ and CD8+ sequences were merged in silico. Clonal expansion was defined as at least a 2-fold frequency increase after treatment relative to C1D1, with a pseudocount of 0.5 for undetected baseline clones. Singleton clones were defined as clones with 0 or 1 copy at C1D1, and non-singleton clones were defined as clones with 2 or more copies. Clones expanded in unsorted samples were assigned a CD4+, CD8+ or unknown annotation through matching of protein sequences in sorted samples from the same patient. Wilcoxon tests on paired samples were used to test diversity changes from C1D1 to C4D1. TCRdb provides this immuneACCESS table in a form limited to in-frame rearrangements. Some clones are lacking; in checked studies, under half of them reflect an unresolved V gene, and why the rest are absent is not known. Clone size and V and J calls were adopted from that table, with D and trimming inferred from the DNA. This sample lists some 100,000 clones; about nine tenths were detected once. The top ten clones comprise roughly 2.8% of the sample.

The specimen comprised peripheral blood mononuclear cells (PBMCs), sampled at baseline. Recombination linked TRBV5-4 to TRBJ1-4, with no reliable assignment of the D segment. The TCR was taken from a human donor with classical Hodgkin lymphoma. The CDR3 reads CASSPDATNEKLFF. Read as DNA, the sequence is TGTGCCAGCAGCCCGGATGCAACTAATGAAAAACTGTTTTTT.